This T cell receptor beta chain was captured in a study of shared clonotypes between healthy human individuals. Repertoires were generated with immunoSEQ multiplex PCR, while TCRdb's copy carries only in-frame clones and drops some. The sample records fewer than 650,000 clones, around 81% being singletons. The CDR3 consists of 15 residues. J gave up 5 bases and V 3 bases, and 5 bases lay outside the gene matches. CDR1 is SGDLS, CDR2 YYNGEE, per germline. The rearrangement links TRBV9 to TRBJ2-4; TRBD2 matches 10 bases. The receptor comes from a woman in her thirties or forties in good health. Some clones in this sample may be carry-over from other donors' samples. Sequencing used PBMCs. In nucleotides, the CDR3 is TGTGCCAGCAGCGCCCGAGCGGGAGGGGAAAACATTCAGTACTTC. As protein: CASSARAGGENIQYF.